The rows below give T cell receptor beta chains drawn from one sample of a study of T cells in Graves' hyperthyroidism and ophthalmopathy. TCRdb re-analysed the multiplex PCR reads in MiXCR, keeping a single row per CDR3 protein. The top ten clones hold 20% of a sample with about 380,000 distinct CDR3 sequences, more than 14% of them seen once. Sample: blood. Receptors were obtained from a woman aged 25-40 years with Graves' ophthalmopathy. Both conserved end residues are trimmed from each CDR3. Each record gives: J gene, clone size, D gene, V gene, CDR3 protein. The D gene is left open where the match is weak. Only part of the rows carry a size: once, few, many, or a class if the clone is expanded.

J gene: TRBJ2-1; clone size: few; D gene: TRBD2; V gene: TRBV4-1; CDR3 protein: ASSDREGEQF
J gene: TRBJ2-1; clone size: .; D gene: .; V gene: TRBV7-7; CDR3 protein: ASSLTSWALDEQF
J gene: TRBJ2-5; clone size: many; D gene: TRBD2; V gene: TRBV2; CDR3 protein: ASREGLAGQETQY
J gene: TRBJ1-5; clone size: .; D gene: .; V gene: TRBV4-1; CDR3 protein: ASSQGRDSNQPQH
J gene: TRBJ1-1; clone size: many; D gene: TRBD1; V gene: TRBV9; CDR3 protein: ASSVADRVLNTEAF
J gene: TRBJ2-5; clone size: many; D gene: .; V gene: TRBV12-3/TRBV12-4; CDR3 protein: ASRDSSVQETQY
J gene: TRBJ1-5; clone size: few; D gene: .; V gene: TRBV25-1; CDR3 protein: ASSCPTGILGNQPQH
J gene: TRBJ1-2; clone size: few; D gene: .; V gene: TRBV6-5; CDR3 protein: ASSYPREGGRTNYGYT
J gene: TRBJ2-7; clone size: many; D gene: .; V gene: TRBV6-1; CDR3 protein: ASRPGDLTYEQY
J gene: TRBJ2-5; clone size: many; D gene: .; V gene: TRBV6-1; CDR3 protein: ASRRVGSQQETQY
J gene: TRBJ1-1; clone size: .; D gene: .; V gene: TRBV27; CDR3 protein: ASKSGNTEAF
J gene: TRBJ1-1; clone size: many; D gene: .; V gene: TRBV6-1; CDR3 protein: ASSRPGPNTEAF
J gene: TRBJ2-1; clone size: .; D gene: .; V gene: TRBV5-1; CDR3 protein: ASSRTGVPEQF
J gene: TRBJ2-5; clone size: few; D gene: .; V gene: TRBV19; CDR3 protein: ASSPGSGWETQY
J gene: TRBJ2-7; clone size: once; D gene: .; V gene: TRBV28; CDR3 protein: ASSPPRTYEQH
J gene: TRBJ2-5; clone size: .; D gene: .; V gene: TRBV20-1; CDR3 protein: SANGQTQETQY
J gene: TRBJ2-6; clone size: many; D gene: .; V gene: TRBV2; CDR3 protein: ASSGDDSGANVLT
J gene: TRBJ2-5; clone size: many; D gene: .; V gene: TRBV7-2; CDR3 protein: ASSLNTPQETQY
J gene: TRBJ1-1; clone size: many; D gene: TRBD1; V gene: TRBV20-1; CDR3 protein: IRDRETYPTFMNTEAF
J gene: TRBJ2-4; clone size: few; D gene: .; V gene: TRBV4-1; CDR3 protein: ASSGVKESVGNIQY
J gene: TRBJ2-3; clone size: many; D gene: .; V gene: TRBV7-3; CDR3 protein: ASSSSASTDTQY
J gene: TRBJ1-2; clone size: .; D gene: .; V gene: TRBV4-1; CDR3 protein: ASSQARHPNYGYT
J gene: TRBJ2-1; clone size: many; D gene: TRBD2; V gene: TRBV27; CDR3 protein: ASRSLAGGYNEQF
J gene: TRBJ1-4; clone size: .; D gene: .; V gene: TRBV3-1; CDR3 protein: ASSSSGTTNEKLF
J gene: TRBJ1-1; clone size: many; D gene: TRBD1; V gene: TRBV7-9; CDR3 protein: ASSPPRQGFFPSSNTEAF
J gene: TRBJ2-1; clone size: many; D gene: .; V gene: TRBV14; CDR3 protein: ASSQGGGAEQF
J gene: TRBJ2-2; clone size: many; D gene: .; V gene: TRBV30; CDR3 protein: AWATDSNTGELF
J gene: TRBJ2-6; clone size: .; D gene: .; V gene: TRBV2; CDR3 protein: ASSATGSGANVLT
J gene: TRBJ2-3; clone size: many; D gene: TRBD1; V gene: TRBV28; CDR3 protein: AATGTAIDTQY
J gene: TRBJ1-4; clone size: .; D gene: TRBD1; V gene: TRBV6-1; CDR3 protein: ASRRTGNNEKLF
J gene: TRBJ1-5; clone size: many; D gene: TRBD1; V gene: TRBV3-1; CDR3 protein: ASSPRGPKGYWNQPQH
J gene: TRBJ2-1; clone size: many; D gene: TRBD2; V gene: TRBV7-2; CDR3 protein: ASSWRGKGAYNEQF
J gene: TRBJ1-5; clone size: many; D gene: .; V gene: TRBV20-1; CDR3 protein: SASLGGSNQPQH
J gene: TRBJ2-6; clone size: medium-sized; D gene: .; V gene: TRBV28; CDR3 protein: ASSSPPGTGANVLT
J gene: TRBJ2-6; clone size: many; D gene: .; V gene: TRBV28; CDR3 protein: GTVTSGANVLT
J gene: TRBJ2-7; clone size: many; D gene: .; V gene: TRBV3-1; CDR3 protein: ASSQVPRRGPYEQY
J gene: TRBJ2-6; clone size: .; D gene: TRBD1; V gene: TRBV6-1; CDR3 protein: ASSLGQGSAGANVLT
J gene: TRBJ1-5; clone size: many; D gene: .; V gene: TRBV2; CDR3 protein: ASRAFSDSNQPQH
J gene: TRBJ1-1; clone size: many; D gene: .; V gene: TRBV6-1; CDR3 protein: ASSEGLGIPEAF
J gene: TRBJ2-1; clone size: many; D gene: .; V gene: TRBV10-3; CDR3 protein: AIRDRGLDPSSYNEQF
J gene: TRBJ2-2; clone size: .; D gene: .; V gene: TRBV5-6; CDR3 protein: ASRTGTLMGELF
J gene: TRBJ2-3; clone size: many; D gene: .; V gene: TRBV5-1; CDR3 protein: ASSFGGVADTQY
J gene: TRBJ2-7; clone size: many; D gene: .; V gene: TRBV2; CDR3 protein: ASSSGYEQY
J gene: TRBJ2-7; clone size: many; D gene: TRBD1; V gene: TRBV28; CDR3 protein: ASSLMSGTGSYEQY
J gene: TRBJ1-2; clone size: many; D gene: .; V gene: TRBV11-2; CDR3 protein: ASSLRTEGYT
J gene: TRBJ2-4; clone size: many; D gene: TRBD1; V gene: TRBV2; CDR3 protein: ASSRQGAKNIQY
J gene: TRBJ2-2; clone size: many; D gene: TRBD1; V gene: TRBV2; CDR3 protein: ASSYPGQAMNTGELF
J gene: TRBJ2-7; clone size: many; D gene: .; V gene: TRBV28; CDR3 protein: ASSSPQGFSREQY
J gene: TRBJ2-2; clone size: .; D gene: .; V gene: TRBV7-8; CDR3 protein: ASSLSIGTPNTGELF
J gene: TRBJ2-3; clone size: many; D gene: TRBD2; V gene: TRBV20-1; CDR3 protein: SAKQGLAGLEDTQY
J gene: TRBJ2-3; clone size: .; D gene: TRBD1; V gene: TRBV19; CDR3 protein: ASSIRGLTDTQY
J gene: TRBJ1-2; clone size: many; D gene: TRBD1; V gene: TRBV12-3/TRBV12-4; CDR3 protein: ASSLGEQGASGYT
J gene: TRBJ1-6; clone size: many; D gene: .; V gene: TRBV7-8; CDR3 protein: ASSKRGSDNSPLH
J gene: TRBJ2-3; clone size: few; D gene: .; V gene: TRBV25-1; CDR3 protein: ASSEFLDTDTQY
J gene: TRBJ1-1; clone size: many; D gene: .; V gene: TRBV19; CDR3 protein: ASSIGDYGGTEAF
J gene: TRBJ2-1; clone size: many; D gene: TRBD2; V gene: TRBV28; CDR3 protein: ASRWVAGASSYNEQF
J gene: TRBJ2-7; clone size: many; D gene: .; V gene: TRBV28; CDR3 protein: ASSSLPGAYEQY
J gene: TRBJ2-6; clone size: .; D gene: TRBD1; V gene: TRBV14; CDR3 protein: ASSPRQGAYSGANVLT